The 5 T cell receptor beta chains given below trace back to one sample, sequenced in a study of shared clonotypes between healthy human individuals. Using immunoSEQ multiplex PCR, the repertoire was profiled, and TCRdb retains in-frame clones only, with some absent. Of approximately 2.5 million clones listed, 90% to 95% are singletons. Sequencing was done on a sample of naive CD4+ T cells from PBMCs. Regarding subset: CD45RA+ positively selected. All receptors come from a man in his late teens or twenties in good health. Some clones in this sample may be carry-over from other donors' samples.

J is TRBJ2-3 and V is TRBV9, with D possibly matching TRBD1 (5 bases). The CDR3 is 13 residues long. V gave up 0 bases and J gave up 6 bases, with 8 bases separating them. The germline gives CDR1 SGDLS, CDR2 YYNGEE. CDR3 sequence reads: CASSVEGKDTQYF. The CDR3 DNA sequence: TGTGCCAGCAGCGTAGAGGGGAAGGATACGCAGTATTTT.

The chain joins TRBV29-1 to TRBJ1-1; D uncertain. Germline CDR1 reads SQVTM; CDR2 reads ANQGSEA. V dropped 4 bases and J dropped 6 bases, with 15 bases sitting between them. The CDR3 is made up of 13 amino acids. The chain's CDR3 is CSVAQMTRSEAFF. CDR3 nucleotides: TGCAGCGTTGCCCAAATGACGCGCTCTGAAGCTTTCTTT.

This chain uses TRBV6-5 with TRBJ2-2; no clear D. The germline CDR1 and CDR2 sequences are MNHEY and SVGAGI. The CDR3 runs 11 residues. V was shortened by 4 bases and J by 6 bases, with 3 bases between the two germline ends. CDR3 residues: CASSSAGELFF. The CDR3 DNA sequence: TGTGCCAGCAGTTCGGCCGGGGAGCTGTTTTTT.

The rearrangement joins TRBV7-3 to TRBJ2-7; tentatively, D is TRBD1 (6 bases). The V and J ends lost 4 bases and 4 bases respectively, with 11 bases between them. Germline values: CDR1 SGHTA, CDR2 FQGTGA. The CDR3 runs to 13 residues. The CDR3 reads CASSSQTGYEQYF. CDR3 nucleotide sequence: TGTGCCAGCAGCTCCCAAACAGGGTACGAGCAGTACTTC.

The CDR3: CASSSFPSGRETQYF. As DNA, the CDR3 is TGTGCCAGCTCCTCTTTTCCTAGCGGTCGGGAGACCCAGTACTTC. The chain links TRBV6-4 to TRBJ2-5; TRBD2 aligns across 7 bases. With V trimmed by 8 bases and J by 5 bases, 14 bases remained unmatched. CDR1 is MRHNA, CDR2 SNTAGT, per germline. The CDR3 contains 15 residues.